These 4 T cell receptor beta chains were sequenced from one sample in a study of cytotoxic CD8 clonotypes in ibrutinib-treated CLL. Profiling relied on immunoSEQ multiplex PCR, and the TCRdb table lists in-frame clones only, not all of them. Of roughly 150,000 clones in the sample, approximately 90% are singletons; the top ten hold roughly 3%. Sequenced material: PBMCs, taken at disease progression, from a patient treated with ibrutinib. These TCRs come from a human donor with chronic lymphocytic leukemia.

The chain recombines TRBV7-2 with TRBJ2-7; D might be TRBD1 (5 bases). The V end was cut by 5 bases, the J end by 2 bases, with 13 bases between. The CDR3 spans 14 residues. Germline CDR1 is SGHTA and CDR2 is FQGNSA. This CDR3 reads CASSRRVGPYEQYF. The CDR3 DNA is TGTGCCAGCAGCCGCAGGGTTGGGCCCTACGAGCAGTACTTC.

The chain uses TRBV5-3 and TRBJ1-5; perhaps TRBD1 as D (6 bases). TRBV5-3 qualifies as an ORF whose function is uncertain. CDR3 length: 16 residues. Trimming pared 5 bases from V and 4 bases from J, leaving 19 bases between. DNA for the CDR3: TGTGCCAGAAGATACGGACAGCGGCCGACAAATCAGCCCCAGCATTTT. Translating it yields CARRYGQRPTNQPQHF.

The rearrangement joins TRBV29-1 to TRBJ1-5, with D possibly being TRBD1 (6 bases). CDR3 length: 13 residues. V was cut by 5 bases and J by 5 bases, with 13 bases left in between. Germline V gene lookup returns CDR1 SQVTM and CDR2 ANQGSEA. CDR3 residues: CSVIGQPHQPQHF. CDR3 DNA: TGCAGCGTTATCGGACAGCCCCATCAGCCCCAGCATTTT. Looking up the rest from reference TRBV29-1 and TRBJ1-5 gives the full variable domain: SAVISQKPSRDICQRGTSLTIQCQVDSQVTMMFWYRQQPGQSLTLIATANQGSEATYESGFVIDKFPISRPNLTFSTLTVSNMSPEDSSIYLCSVIGQPHQPQHFGDGTRLSIL.

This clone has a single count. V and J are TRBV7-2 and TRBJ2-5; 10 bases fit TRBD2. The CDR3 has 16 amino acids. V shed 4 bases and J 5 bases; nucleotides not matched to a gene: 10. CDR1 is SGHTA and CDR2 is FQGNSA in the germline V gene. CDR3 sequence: CASSSPGLARLETQYF. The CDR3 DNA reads TGTGCCAGCAGCTCTCCGGGACTAGCGAGGTTGGAGACCCAGTACTTC.